The T cell receptor (beta chain) under discussion was sequenced for a study of shared clonotypes between healthy human individuals. Data came from immunoSEQ multiplex PCR; TCRdb stores just in-frame clones and leaves some out. The sample holds under 1,100,000 clones, roughly 80% seen once. This clone was seen a few times. Its antigen is unknown. Study outcomes and limitations: Represented genetic and exposure-history diversity was restricted by having few donors. Researchers found naive subsets generally carried larger estimated richness than memory subsets.

The CDR3 is 13 residues long. Germline V gives CDR1 SNHLY, CDR2 FYNNEI. V trimming: 7 bases; J trimming: 6 bases; junction bases outside the gene matches: 9. The chain has TRBV2 and TRBJ2-7; 7 nucleotides align to TRBD2. Sequencing was done on a sample of memory CD4+ T cells sorted from blood. Subset given: CD45RA-negative fraction. This receptor was identified in a man aged 18 to 30 in good health. The CDR3 nucleotides read TGTGCCAGCATGCAAGATGGGGGGGGCGAGCAGTACTTC. Residues: CASMQDGGGEQYF.